The TCR beta chain under discussion was sequenced for a study of cytomegalovirus exposure and HLA in healthy donors. The PCR was carried out with 60 Vbeta primers and 13 Jbeta primers. Assay: immunoSEQ multiplex PCR; the TCRdb copy retains only in-frame clones and omits some. Of some 160,000 clones in the sample, around 75% were seen once. The sample taken for sequencing was PBMCs. This TCR came from a man between 60 and 75 years old in good health and CMV-seronegative.

CDR3 in DNA: TGTGCCAGCAGTCGCCGGGGGTTAACACGGAACACTGAAGCTTTCTTT. Translating gives CASSRRGLTRNTEAFF. The chain carries TRBV28 and TRBJ1-1; D might be TRBD1 (5 bases). This CDR3 comprises 16 residues. The V end was cut by 5 bases, the J end by 1 base, with 17 bases between. The germline V gene has CDR1 MDHEN and CDR2 SYDVKM.